Listed below are T cell receptor beta chains from one sample, sequenced in a study of T cells in Graves' hyperthyroidism and ophthalmopathy. TCRdb ran MiXCR on the multiplex PCR reads and lists one entry per CDR3 protein. The sample lists 400,000 to 600,000 distinct CDR3 sequences; less than 25% were seen once. Source material: blood. Receptor source: a man aged 18 to 30 with Graves' hyperthyroidism. CDR3s include the opening cysteine and the closing phenylalanine or tryptophan. The order of the fields is clone size, CDR3 length, D gene, V gene, J gene, CDR3 DNA, CDR3 protein. A D gene is named only where the DNA matches it firmly. Clone size is given for some rows only: seen once, a few or many times, or a class if the clone is expanded.

clone_size: once; cdr3_length: 14; d_call: NA; v_call: TRBV12-3/TRBV12-4; j_call: TRBJ1-1; cdr3_nt: TGTGCCAGCAGTTTGATGCGGGGAGGCACTGAAGCTTTCTTT; cdr3_aa: CASSLMRGGTEAFF
clone_size: NA; cdr3_length: 14; d_call: NA; v_call: TRBV6-1; j_call: TRBJ2-3; cdr3_nt: TGTGCCAGCAGAGCGCGGAGTAGCACAGATACGCAGTATTTT; cdr3_aa: CASRARSSTDTQYF
clone_size: few; cdr3_length: 17; d_call: NA; v_call: TRBV19; j_call: TRBJ1-1; cdr3_nt: TGTGCCAGTAGTAGGGTAACTTTCCGGGGTAGGGCGGCTGAAGCTTTCTTT; cdr3_aa: CASSRVTFRGRAAEAFF
clone_size: many; cdr3_length: 16; d_call: TRBD1; v_call: TRBV11-1; j_call: TRBJ1-2; cdr3_nt: TGTGCCAGCACTTTCTCCCCGGGACAGGGGAACTATGGCTACACCTTC; cdr3_aa: CASTFSPGQGNYGYTF
clone_size: NA; cdr3_length: 15; d_call: NA; v_call: TRBV6-1; j_call: TRBJ2-7; cdr3_nt: TGTGCCAGCAGTGAAGGGCTAGCCTACTCCTACGAGCAGTACTTC; cdr3_aa: CASSEGLAYSYEQYF
clone_size: many; cdr3_length: 21; d_call: NA; v_call: TRBV11-1; j_call: TRBJ2-5; cdr3_nt: TGTGCCAGCAGCGGGATAGACAGTTACGGTTTGTGGTCGAATGGTTTAGAGACCCAGTACTTC; cdr3_aa: CASSGIDSYGLWSNGLETQYF
clone_size: many; cdr3_length: 16; d_call: TRBD1; v_call: TRBV12-3/TRBV12-4; j_call: TRBJ1-2; cdr3_nt: TGTGCCAGCAGTTTGGGACAGGGGTTGAGTGGCTATGGCTACACCTTC; cdr3_aa: CASSLGQGLSGYGYTF
clone_size: NA; cdr3_length: 15; d_call: TRBD2; v_call: TRBV9; j_call: TRBJ2-7; cdr3_nt: TGTGCCAGCAGCGCTGGGGGAGGGTACTCCTACGAGCAGTACTTC; cdr3_aa: CASSAGGGYSYEQYF
clone_size: few; cdr3_length: 14; d_call: NA; v_call: TRBV20-1; j_call: TRBJ1-2; cdr3_nt: TGCAGTTCAAGACATCCTCAAGACCTCTATGGCTACACCTTC; cdr3_aa: CSSRHPQDLYGYTF
clone_size: NA; cdr3_length: 12; d_call: NA; v_call: TRBV30; j_call: TRBJ1-2; cdr3_nt: TGTGCCTGGAGCAAGGGCAGATATGGCTACACCTTC; cdr3_aa: CAWSKGRYGYTF
clone_size: many; cdr3_length: 16; d_call: NA; v_call: TRBV27; j_call: TRBJ1-5; cdr3_nt: TGTGCCAGCAGTTTATCGCCGGACGGAAGCAATCAGCCCCAGCATTTT; cdr3_aa: CASSLSPDGSNQPQHF
clone_size: many; cdr3_length: 14; d_call: NA; v_call: TRBV19; j_call: TRBJ1-1; cdr3_nt: TGTGCCAGTAGCCCATCGGGGGGCCACACTGAAGCTTTCTTT; cdr3_aa: CASSPSGGHTEAFF
clone_size: many; cdr3_length: 14; d_call: NA; v_call: TRBV28; j_call: TRBJ2-7; cdr3_nt: TGTGCCAGCAGTCGACCAACAGGGATGGGGGAGCAGTACTTC; cdr3_aa: CASSRPTGMGEQYF
clone_size: few; cdr3_length: 13; d_call: TRBD1; v_call: TRBV6-2/TRBV6-3; j_call: TRBJ1-5; cdr3_nt: TGTGCCAGTAACGACAGGGGTCTTCAGCCCCAGCATTTT; cdr3_aa: CASNDRGLQPQHF
clone_size: NA; cdr3_length: 13; d_call: NA; v_call: TRBV9; j_call: TRBJ1-1; cdr3_nt: TGTTCCAGCAGCCCCTTTAGCGGGGTTGAAGCTTTCTTT; cdr3_aa: CSSSPFSGVEAFF
clone_size: many; cdr3_length: 14; d_call: NA; v_call: TRBV27; j_call: TRBJ2-3; cdr3_nt: TGTGCCAGCAGTAAGGTCGGAGGTGCAGATACGCAGTATTTT; cdr3_aa: CASSKVGGADTQYF
clone_size: many; cdr3_length: 13; d_call: NA; v_call: TRBV19; j_call: TRBJ1-5; cdr3_nt: TGTGCCAGTAGCCCGACAGCCGATCAGCCCCAGCATTTT; cdr3_aa: CASSPTADQPQHF
clone_size: many; cdr3_length: 16; d_call: TRBD1; v_call: TRBV15; j_call: TRBJ2-2; cdr3_nt: TGTGCCACCAGCAGAGCAGGGGGCGCGTACACCGGGGAGCTGTTTTTT; cdr3_aa: CATSRAGGAYTGELFF
clone_size: many; cdr3_length: 13; d_call: NA; v_call: TRBV6-1; j_call: TRBJ2-2; cdr3_nt: TGTGCCAGCAGAGGGGGAGGCACCGGGGAGCTGTTTTTT; cdr3_aa: CASRGGGTGELFF
clone_size: few; cdr3_length: 18; d_call: TRBD1; v_call: TRBV6-4; j_call: TRBJ1-5; cdr3_nt: TGTGCCAGCAGTGACTCGAATAGGGACAGGGTTAGTAATCGGCCCCAGCATTTT; cdr3_aa: CASSDSNRDRVSNRPQHF
clone_size: many; cdr3_length: 16; d_call: TRBD1; v_call: TRBV27; j_call: TRBJ1-3; cdr3_nt: TGTGCCAGCAGTTCGTTGCCAGGGGGGTCTGGAAACACCATATATTTT; cdr3_aa: CASSSLPGGSGNTIYF
clone_size: NA; cdr3_length: 16; d_call: NA; v_call: TRBV12-3/TRBV12-4; j_call: TRBJ1-2; cdr3_nt: TGTGCCAGCAGTGGTGCAGTAGCCCTGCTGTATAGTGGCTACACCTTC; cdr3_aa: CASSGAVALLYSGYTF
clone_size: NA; cdr3_length: 16; d_call: NA; v_call: TRBV27; j_call: TRBJ2-2; cdr3_nt: TGTGCCAGCAGTCCGCGACGGTCGGTGAACACCGGGGAGCTGTTTTTT; cdr3_aa: CASSPRRSVNTGELFF
clone_size: NA; cdr3_length: 11; d_call: NA; v_call: TRBV6-5; j_call: TRBJ1-1; cdr3_nt: TGTGCCAGCAGTTACGGGCAGGTGGCTTTCTTT; cdr3_aa: CASSYGQVAFF
clone_size: many; cdr3_length: 14; d_call: NA; v_call: TRBV27; j_call: TRBJ2-5; cdr3_nt: TGTGCCAGCAGTTTGGTGGTCGGCCAAGAGACCCAGTACTTC; cdr3_aa: CASSLVVGQETQYF
clone_size: many; cdr3_length: 12; d_call: NA; v_call: TRBV6-1; j_call: TRBJ2-7; cdr3_nt: TGTGCCAGCAGTGGGGACAATTACGAGCAGTACTTC; cdr3_aa: CASSGDNYEQYF
clone_size: NA; cdr3_length: 15; d_call: NA; v_call: TRBV27; j_call: TRBJ1-1; cdr3_nt: TGTGCCAGCAGTTTATCTGGACTGAGGGGAACTGAAGCTTTCTTT; cdr3_aa: CASSLSGLRGTEAFF
clone_size: once; cdr3_length: 14; d_call: NA; v_call: TRBV19; j_call: TRBJ1-5; cdr3_nt: TGTGCCAGTAGTGTGCTAATGGGCAATCAGCCCCAGCATTTT; cdr3_aa: CASSVLMGNQPQHF
clone_size: many; cdr3_length: 15; d_call: TRBD1; v_call: TRBV25-1; j_call: TRBJ1-2; cdr3_nt: TGTGCCAGCAGTGATCGGACAGGAACTTTTTATGGCTACACCTTC; cdr3_aa: CASSDRTGTFYGYTF
clone_size: few; cdr3_length: 15; d_call: TRBD1; v_call: TRBV7-9; j_call: TRBJ2-7; cdr3_nt: TGTGCCAGCAGCGCACCAAGGGGGCGCGCCTACGAGCAGTACTTC; cdr3_aa: CASSAPRGRAYEQYF
clone_size: NA; cdr3_length: 14; d_call: NA; v_call: TRBV6-1; j_call: TRBJ2-7; cdr3_nt: TGTACCAGCCCACTCGCGGCCCTGACCTACGAGCAGTACTTC; cdr3_aa: CTSPLAALTYEQYF
clone_size: many; cdr3_length: 13; d_call: NA; v_call: TRBV28; j_call: TRBJ1-2; cdr3_nt: TGTGCCACAAAGACGCATCCAGAGTTTGGCTACACCTTC; cdr3_aa: CATKTHPEFGYTF
clone_size: NA; cdr3_length: 17; d_call: TRBD2; v_call: TRBV28; j_call: TRBJ2-2; cdr3_nt: TGTGCCATCCCAACGACTGGCGGGAGAGCGAACACCGGGGAGCTGTTTTTT; cdr3_aa: CAIPTTGGRANTGELFF
clone_size: many; cdr3_length: 14; d_call: TRBD1; v_call: TRBV12-3/TRBV12-4; j_call: TRBJ1-2; cdr3_nt: TGTGCCAGCAGATCGGGGACAGGGCTCGATGGCTACACCTTC; cdr3_aa: CASRSGTGLDGYTF
clone_size: many; cdr3_length: 12; d_call: TRBD1; v_call: TRBV6-1; j_call: TRBJ2-7; cdr3_nt: TGTGCCAGCAGGGGACAGTCCTACGAGCAGTACTTC; cdr3_aa: CASRGQSYEQYF
clone_size: NA; cdr3_length: 15; d_call: NA; v_call: TRBV5-1; j_call: TRBJ2-6; cdr3_nt: TGCGCCAGCACGGACAGCACCTCTGGGGCCAACGTCCTGACTTTC; cdr3_aa: CASTDSTSGANVLTF
clone_size: many; cdr3_length: 14; d_call: TRBD1; v_call: TRBV12-3/TRBV12-4; j_call: TRBJ1-1; cdr3_nt: TGTGCCAGCAGCGAATACAGGGGGGACACTGAAGCTTTCTTT; cdr3_aa: CASSEYRGDTEAFF
clone_size: many; cdr3_length: 18; d_call: TRBD1; v_call: TRBV6-4; j_call: TRBJ2-6; cdr3_nt: TGTGCCAGCAGTGCTCTCACCGGGACAGGGGCTGGGGCCAACGTCCTGACTTTC; cdr3_aa: CASSALTGTGAGANVLTF
clone_size: many; cdr3_length: 12; d_call: NA; v_call: TRBV19; j_call: TRBJ1-1; cdr3_nt: TGTGCCAGTGGGGACTCTTACACTGAAGCTTTCTTT; cdr3_aa: CASGDSYTEAFF
clone_size: many; cdr3_length: 16; d_call: NA; v_call: TRBV20-1; j_call: TRBJ2-7; cdr3_nt: TGCAGTGCTATTATCCCAGGAGTAGGGTTCTCCTACGAGCAGTACTTC; cdr3_aa: CSAIIPGVGFSYEQYF
clone_size: many; cdr3_length: 15; d_call: NA; v_call: TRBV6-5; j_call: TRBJ2-7; cdr3_nt: TGTGCCAGCAGTTACACGGCCGGGACAAACTACGAGCAGTACTTC; cdr3_aa: CASSYTAGTNYEQYF
clone_size: many; cdr3_length: 13; d_call: NA; v_call: TRBV5-1; j_call: TRBJ1-1; cdr3_nt: TGCGCCAGCAAAATCGGATACGGCACTGAAGCTTTCTTT; cdr3_aa: CASKIGYGTEAFF
clone_size: NA; cdr3_length: 11; d_call: NA; v_call: TRBV5-1; j_call: TRBJ2-4; cdr3_nt: TGCGCCAGCTCGGACAGAAACATTCAGTACTTC; cdr3_aa: CASSDRNIQYF
clone_size: NA; cdr3_length: 10; d_call: NA; v_call: TRBV6-1; j_call: TRBJ2-7; cdr3_nt: TGTGCCAGCAGTGAAATCCTCAATGACTTC; cdr3_aa: CASSEILNDF
clone_size: NA; cdr3_length: 15; d_call: NA; v_call: TRBV27; j_call: TRBJ1-2; cdr3_nt: TGTGCCAGCAGACTCAATTTGGGGGGTAACTATGGCTACACCTTC; cdr3_aa: CASRLNLGGNYGYTF
clone_size: many; cdr3_length: 14; d_call: NA; v_call: TRBV5-6; j_call: TRBJ2-5; cdr3_nt: TGTGCCAGCAGCTCCCTGCAGGGGCCAGAGACCCAGTACTTC; cdr3_aa: CASSSLQGPETQYF
clone_size: many; cdr3_length: 14; d_call: NA; v_call: TRBV6-5; j_call: TRBJ1-1; cdr3_nt: TGTGCCAGCAGTTACTCGACGGAGAACACTGAAGCTTTCTTT; cdr3_aa: CASSYSTENTEAFF
clone_size: NA; cdr3_length: 15; d_call: NA; v_call: TRBV4-2; j_call: TRBJ1-5; cdr3_nt: TGTGCCAGCAGCCAAGGATCGCCTACCAATCAGCCCCAGCATTTT; cdr3_aa: CASSQGSPTNQPQHF
clone_size: NA; cdr3_length: 11; d_call: NA; v_call: TRBV29-1; j_call: TRBJ1-2; cdr3_nt: TGCAGCGTTGTGGCGGGCTATGGCTACACCTTC; cdr3_aa: CSVVAGYGYTF
clone_size: few; cdr3_length: 13; d_call: NA; v_call: TRBV20-1; j_call: TRBJ2-7; cdr3_nt: TGCAGTGCTCCTATCGACAGTCCCTACGAGCAGTACTTC; cdr3_aa: CSAPIDSPYEQYF
clone_size: many; cdr3_length: 15; d_call: TRBD1; v_call: TRBV7-8; j_call: TRBJ2-5; cdr3_nt: TGTGCCAGCAGCCCAGGGACAGGGGTTCGGGAGACCCAGTACTTC; cdr3_aa: CASSPGTGVRETQYF
clone_size: many; cdr3_length: 16; d_call: NA; v_call: TRBV19; j_call: TRBJ2-7; cdr3_nt: TGTGCCAGTAGTATAAGGTGGCAGGAGGGAAACTACGAGCAGTACTTC; cdr3_aa: CASSIRWQEGNYEQYF
clone_size: many; cdr3_length: 14; d_call: NA; v_call: TRBV12-3/TRBV12-4; j_call: TRBJ2-2; cdr3_nt: TGTGCCAGCAGGCCGACGGCAGGCACCGGGGAGCTGTTTTTT; cdr3_aa: CASRPTAGTGELFF
clone_size: many; cdr3_length: 14; d_call: TRBD1; v_call: TRBV5-1; j_call: TRBJ2-7; cdr3_nt: TGTGCCAGCAGTTTGGAAGGACAGGGATACGAGCAGTACTTC; cdr3_aa: CASSLEGQGYEQYF
clone_size: many; cdr3_length: 12; d_call: NA; v_call: TRBV15; j_call: TRBJ1-2; cdr3_nt: TGTGCCACCAGCAGAGCTGGCCTGGGCTACACCTTC; cdr3_aa: CATSRAGLGYTF